This T cell receptor beta chain is drawn from a study of vaccination and CD4 T cells after COVID-19. As for the study in general: The authors used overlapping spike peptides from SARS-CoV-2, HCoV-NL63, HCoV-OC43 and HCoV-229E to stimulate cells.

With V trimmed by 6 bases and J by 7 bases, 11 bases remained unmatched. Germline CDR1 LNHDA, CDR2 SQIVND (reference sequence). The CDR3 loop spans 16 amino acids. Time point given: late sampling 161 to 241 days after vaccination in a few convalescent patients. As to treatment: approximately 11-day PBMC culture with coronavirus spike peptide pools or control peptides (ViraFEST assay). ViraFEST relied on peptide pools to expand antigen-specific T cells; the TCRs were sequenced afterward. US Alpha, Beta and Delta variants postdated the positive PCR dates, which ran from March to December 2020. Culture proceeded for 10 days, and CD4+ T cells were then isolated by negative selection. A few counts support this clonotype. Its antigen is currently unknown. Oncomine TCR Beta short-read sequencing was applied to DNA from cultured CD4+ T cells. TCRdb reprocessed the PCR reads with MiXCR, giving one entry per CDR3 protein. The sample yields 15,000 to 20,000 distinct CDR3 sequences, roughly half seen once.

Material: CD4+ T cells from blood, cultured in vitro, obtained about 7 months after SARS-CoV-2 vaccination. The chain carries TRBV19 and TRBJ1-5, with 11 bases lining up with TRBD1. This receptor was obtained from a human donor who had recovered from COVID-19. The CDR3 sequence: CASSPRGTGGGQPQHF. The DNA of the CDR3 is TGTGCCAGTAGCCCTCGGGGGACAGGGGGAGGACAGCCCCAGCATTTT.